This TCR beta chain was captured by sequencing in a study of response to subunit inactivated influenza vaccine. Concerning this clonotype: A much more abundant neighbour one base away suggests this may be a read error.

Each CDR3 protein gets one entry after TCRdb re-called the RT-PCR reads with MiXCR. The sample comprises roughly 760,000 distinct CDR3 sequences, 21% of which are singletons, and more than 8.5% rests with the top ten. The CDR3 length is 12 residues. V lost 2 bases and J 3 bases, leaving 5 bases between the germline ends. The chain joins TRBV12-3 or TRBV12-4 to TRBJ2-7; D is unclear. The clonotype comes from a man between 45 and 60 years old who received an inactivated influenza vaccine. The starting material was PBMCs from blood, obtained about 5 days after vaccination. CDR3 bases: TGTGCCAGCAGTTTAAACTACTACGAGCAGTACTTC. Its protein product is CASSLNYYEQYF.